One TCR beta chain is described in this entry. These data come from a study of CD4 and CD8 cells across lung adenocarcinoma regions. TCRdb used MiXCR to reprocess the PCR reads, holding one entry per CDR3 protein. The sample includes some 20,000 distinct CDR3 sequences, around 59% of them seen just once. Trimming cost V 2 bases and J 16 bases, with 32 bases left between them. The length of the CDR3 is 18 residues. Germline assignment: CDR1 MNHEY and CDR2 SVGAGI. The specimen was CD8+ T cells from the center of a lung tumor. The source of this sequence is a female donor with lung adenocarcinoma. The CD4 and CD8 labels of this study may be unreliable. The rearrangement uses TRBV6-5 and TRBJ2-2; possible D gene TRBD2, 7 bases. The CDR3 DNA reads TGTGCCAGCAGTTACCTAAAACGGGGGAGGGGGAGCACCGGGACGCAGTTTTTT. This encodes CASSYLKRGRGSTGTQFF.